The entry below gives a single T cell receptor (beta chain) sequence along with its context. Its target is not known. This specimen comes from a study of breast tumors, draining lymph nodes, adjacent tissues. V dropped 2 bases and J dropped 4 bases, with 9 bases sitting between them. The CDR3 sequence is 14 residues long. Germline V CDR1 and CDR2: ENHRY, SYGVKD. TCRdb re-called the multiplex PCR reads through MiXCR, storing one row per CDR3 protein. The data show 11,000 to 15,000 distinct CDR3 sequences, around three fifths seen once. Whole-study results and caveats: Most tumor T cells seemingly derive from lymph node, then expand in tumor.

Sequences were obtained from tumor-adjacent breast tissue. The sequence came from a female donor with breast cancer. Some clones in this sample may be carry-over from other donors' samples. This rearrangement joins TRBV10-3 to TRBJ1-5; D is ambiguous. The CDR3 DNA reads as TGTGCCATCAGTGAGGGGATAGGTAATCAGCCCCAGCATTTT. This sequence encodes CAISEGIGNQPQHF.